These 25 T cell receptor beta chains originate from one sample sequenced in a study of blood T cells in healthy people across ages. Primed by a sample-barcoded 5' primer and a J-beta primer mix, a second PCR proceeded for 7 to 11 cycles. TCRdb passed the 5' RACE reads through MiXCR, listing each CDR3 protein once. The sample shows 850,000 to 950,000 distinct CDR3 sequences, more than 25% of them seen only once. Sequenced material: blood. These receptors were taken from an elderly woman in good health.

Points on this clonotype: At one end, the junction sequence differs from germline, possibly due to a read error. The chain combines TRBV4-1 with TRBJ2-3; TRBD2 agrees at 11 bases. CDR1 MGHRA and CDR2 YSYEKL come from the germline V gene. This CDR3 region has 18 residues. CDR3 DNA: TGTGCCAGCAGCCACCCTAGCGGGGGGCCTATAAGCACAGATACGCAGTATTTT. As protein: CASSHPSGGPISTDTQYF.

This clonotype has only a few counts. The gene calls are TRBV6-5 and TRBJ1-2; D is perhaps TRBD1 (6 bases). Germline values: CDR1 MNHEY, CDR2 SVGAGI. Trimming took 6 bases from V and 8 from J, leaving 19 bases between them. The CDR3 loop spans 14 amino acids. This chain's CDR3 is CASSLKQGTGGYTF. The CDR3 nucleotides read TGTGCCAGCAGCCTTAAACAGGGAACCGGCGGCTACACCTTC.

This clonotype came up a few times. The chain recombines TRBV7-8 with TRBJ2-2; the match to TRBD1 covers 8 bases. Losses at the gene ends were 1 base for V and 6 bases for J; bases not matched to a gene: 7. The CDR3 has 16 residues. Germline V gene sequence: CDR1 SGHVS, CDR2 FQNEAQ. In DNA form, the CDR3 reads TGTGCCAGCAGCTTAGTTTCCGGACAGGGTGCCGGGGAGCTGTTTTTT. Its protein product is CASSLVSGQGAGELFF.

V gene TRBV7-9 combines with J gene TRBJ2-7; TRBD1 is a possible D gene (6 bases). The J call may be incorrect, as the DNA end agrees better with TRBJ2-5. Germline V gene lookup returns CDR1 SEHNR and CDR2 FQNEAQ (reference sequence). The CDR3 extends over 13 amino acids. The CDR3 loop reads CASSSQGSETQYF. DNA for the CDR3: TGTGCCAGCAGCTCACAGGGTTCCGAGACCCAGTACTTC.

This clonotype was recorded at least ten times. The gene calls are TRBV12-3 or TRBV12-4 and TRBJ1-5; 8 bases are a match to TRBD1. V was pared by 3 bases and J by 5 bases, with 6 bases of the junction left unmatched. CDR3 length: 15 amino acids. In DNA form, the CDR3 reads TGTGCCAGCAGTTTGGCAGGGGGCAGTGATCAGCCCCAGCATTTT. Protein product: CASSLAGGSDQPQHF.

This clonotype has ten or more counts. The rearrangement joins TRBV3-1 to TRBJ2-3; TRBD2 aligns across 7 bases. CDR3 size: 19 residues. With V trimmed by 3 bases and J by 4 bases, 19 bases remained unmatched. Germline CDR1 and CDR2: LGHDT and YNNKEL (reference sequence). CDR3 sequence: CASSQIATSPSGDADTQYF. Here the CDR3 DNA reads TGTGCCAGCAGCCAGATCGCGACTAGTCCCAGCGGGGACGCAGATACGCAGTATTTT.

As to this clonotype: This may stem from a read error, because a much larger clone lies one nucleotide away. The chain joins TRBV7-8 to TRBJ2-6; D may be TRBD1 or TRBD2 (5 bases each). Germline CDR1 is SGHVS and CDR2 is FQNEAQ. The CDR3 sequence is 15 residues long. As DNA, the CDR3 is TGTGCCAGCAGCCTGGGGTCTCCTGGGGGCAACGTCCTGACTTTC. Translated, it gives CASSLGSPGGNVLTF.

This clonotype was recorded many times. The rearrangement uses TRBV6-2 or TRBV6-3 and TRBJ2-5; D is undetermined. The CDR3 sequence is 14 residues long. Germline V CDR1 and CDR2: MNHEY, SVGEGT. V gave up 4 bases and J gave up 6 bases, with 15 bases separating them. CDR3 sequence (DNA): TGTGCCAGCAGTTCTCACGGCTCTTCGAAGACCCAGTACTTC. Residues: CASSSHGSSKTQYF.

This clonotype was found a few times. A much larger clone differs by one base, so this may be a read error. The chain has TRBV12-3 or TRBV12-4 and TRBJ2-7; 12 nucleotides line up with TRBD2. The J segment lost 7 bases and the V segment lost 5 bases, leaving 15 bases of the junction unmatched. The CDR3 spans 17 residues. CDR3 nucleotides: TGTGCCAGCAGTCTTTCTAGCGGGGGGGCCTCCTACAATGAGCAGTACTTC. Its protein is CASSLSSGGASYNEQYF.

The rearrangement links TRBV20-1 to TRBJ2-1; D is possibly TRBD1 (5 bases). Germline V gene data show CDR1 as DFQATT and CDR2 as SNEGSKA (reference sequence). This CDR3 has 15 amino acids. The germline V and J ends were trimmed by 3 bases and 2 bases, with 14 bases remaining between them. As DNA, the CDR3 is TGCAGTGCTAGGGGGCTAGAAGGTGCCTACAATGAGCAGTTCTTC. Translated: CSARGLEGAYNEQFF.

CDR3: CASRATPSREAFF. The CDR3 DNA is TGTGCCAGCAGAGCAACCCCTAGCCGCGAAGCTTTCTTT. V usage is TRBV12-3 or TRBV12-4 and J usage is TRBJ1-1; D call uncertain. V lost 6 bases, J lost 8 bases, and 16 bases lay in between. The CDR3 consists of 13 residues.

This clonotype has ten or more counts. The J gene is TRBJ2-1, the V gene TRBV7-8; 7 bases are a match to TRBD1. Germline lookup yields CDR1 SGHVS and CDR2 FQNEAQ. The CDR3 has 15 residues. Losses at the gene ends were 5 bases for V and 3 bases for J; bases not matched to a gene: 7. For the CDR3, the DNA is TGTGCCAGCAGCGTTCGACAGGGTAACTACAATGAGCAGTTCTTC. Protein product: CASSVRQGNYNEQFF.

This clonotype has more than one count but fewer than ten. A read error is possible here, since a much larger clone lies one base away. The chain carries TRBV2 and TRBJ2-5; perhaps TRBD2 as D (5 bases). The CDR3 sequence is 14 residues long. Germline CDR1 reads SNHLY; CDR2 reads FYNNEI. Deletions cut 6 bases from V and 1 base from J, with 12 bases between. Here the CDR3 DNA reads TGTGCCAGCAGGGACTCCAGAACCCAAGAGACCCAGTACTTC. As protein: CASRDSRTQETQYF.

Turning to this clonotype: This clone may be a read error of a much larger clone one base away. The V gene is TRBV4-1, the J gene TRBJ2-3, with a tentative D call TRBD1 (7 bases). This CDR3 has 15 amino acids. Germline CDR1 MGHRA, CDR2 YSYEKL. DNA for the CDR3: TGCGCCAGCAGCCCATCGGAGGGGGCGCGTTATACGCGGTATTTT. Translated: CASSPSEGARYTRYF.

CDR3 amino acids: CASSIQGREAQYF. CDR3 nucleotide sequence: TGTGCCAGCAGCATTCAGGGAAGGGAGGCCCAGTACTTC. The chain links TRBV7-2 to TRBJ2-5; D is perhaps TRBD2 (6 bases). Trimming removed 5 bases from V and 9 bases from J, with 16 bases in between. The CDR3 runs to 13 residues. Germline CDR1 is SGHTA and CDR2 is FQGNSA. The complete variable domain, with remaining parts taken from reference TRBV7-2 and TRBJ2-5, reads GAGVSQSPSNKVTEKGKDVELRCDPISGHTALYWYRQSLGQGLEFLIYFQGNSAPDKSGLPSDRFSAERTGGSVSTLTIQRTQQEDSAVYLCASSIQGREAQYFGPGTRLLVL.

J is TRBJ2-6 and V is TRBV7-2, with D perhaps TRBD2 (6 bases). This CDR3 comprises 19 residues. Germline V lookup: CDR1 SGHTA, CDR2 FQGNSA. Trimming removed 4 bases at V and 2 bases at J, with 21 bases between. The CDR3 nucleotides read TGTGCCAGCAGCTCCCAACTAGGGGCGGGAAAAGCTGGGGCCAACGTCCTGACTTTC. Residues: CASSSQLGAGKAGANVLTF.

The CDR3 is CASRLPLSGTEAFF. DNA of the CDR3: TGTGCCAGCAGACTACCGTTGAGCGGCACTGAAGCTTTCTTT. V usage is TRBV2 and J usage is TRBJ1-1; D not certain. V was shortened by 6 bases and J by 4 bases, with 15 bases between the two germline ends. CDR3 length equals 14 residues. The germline gives CDR1 SNHLY, CDR2 FYNNEI.

The rearrangement uses TRBV30 and TRBJ1-6; D uncertain. The V end lost 5 bases, the J end lost 4 bases, and 12 bases lay between the germline ends. The CDR3 spans 14 residues. The germline gives CDR1 GTSNPN, CDR2 SVGIG (reference sequence). Here the CDR3 DNA reads TGTGCCTGGGCCCCTACTGGATATAATTCACCCCTCCACTTT. It codes for CAWAPTGYNSPLHF.

This chain uses TRBV5-1 with TRBJ2-2; 10 positions match TRBD1. The V gene's germline CDR1 is SGHRS and CDR2 YFSETQ. The CDR3 consists of 15 residues. V lost 4 bases to trimming and J lost 4 bases; unmatched junction nucleotides: 4. Written as DNA, the CDR3 is TGCGCCAGCAGCCCGGGACAGGGGATCACCGGGGAGCTGTTTTTT. Protein: CASSPGQGITGELFF.

The chain couples TRBV25-1 to TRBJ2-1, with 9 bases aligning to TRBD2. Looked up from germline, CDR1 is MGHDK and CDR2 is SYGVNS. This CDR3 is built from 17 residues. The V gene end was trimmed by 5 bases and the J gene end by 7 bases; junction bases not matched to a gene: 15. The CDR3 reads CASSPKRSAGGRNEQFF. For the CDR3, the DNA is TGTGCCAGCAGTCCTAAAAGGTCGGCGGGGGGGAGGAATGAGCAGTTCTTC.

The chain has TRBV6-1 and TRBJ1-5; TRBD1 matches at 8 bases. J was trimmed by 7 bases and V by 4 bases; bases with no gene match: 3. Germline loops: CDR1 MNHNS, CDR2 SASEGT. The CDR3 runs to 13 residues. CDR3 bases: TGTGCCAGCAGTGTACAGGGGGACCAGCCCCAGCATTTT. It is translated as CASSVQGDQPQHF.

This clonotype was observed many times. This chain joins TRBV11-2 and TRBJ2-1, with TRBD1 matching 9 bases. From germline, CDR1 is SGHAT and CDR2 FQNNGV. There are 16 residues in the CDR3. V was clipped by 5 bases and J by 1 base; unmatched bases: 6. CDR3 nucleotide sequence: TGTGCCAGCAGCCCCATACAGGGGGCATCCTACAATGAGCAGTTCTTC. Encoded protein: CASSPIQGASYNEQFF.

This clonotype was detected many times. This rearrangement joins TRBV9 to TRBJ2-1, with 8 bases fitting TRBD1. This CDR3 is 15 amino acids long. V lost 5 bases and J lost 8; bases outside the gene matches: 12. Germline CDR1 is SGDLS and CDR2 is YYNGEE. This chain's CDR3 is CASRRGGQGWDEQFF. The CDR3 DNA follows: TGTGCCAGCAGACGTGGAGGACAGGGATGGGATGAGCAGTTCTTC.

This clonotype was detected a few times. The genes are TRBV7-2 and TRBJ2-3, with 10 bases lining up with TRBD2. V was clipped by 5 bases and J by 5 bases; unmatched bases: 10. The germline gives CDR1 SGHTA, CDR2 FQGNSA. This CDR3 contains 16 residues. The CDR3 spells CASSPYSGGFGDTQYF. The CDR3 DNA follows: TGTGCCAGCAGCCCATATAGCGGGGGGTTTGGAGATACGCAGTATTTT. The full variable domain, rest sourced from reference TRBV7-2 and TRBJ2-3, is GAGVSQSPSNKVTEKGKDVELRCDPISGHTALYWYRQSLGQGLEFLIYFQGNSAPDKSGLPSDRFSAERTGGSVSTLTIQRTQQEDSAVYLCASSPYSGGFGDTQYFGPGTRLTVL.

The rearrangement joins TRBV29-1 to TRBJ1-3, with D uncertain. Germline CDR1 and CDR2: SQVTM and ANQGSEA. The CDR3 loop spans 11 amino acids. With 6 bases removed from V and 0 bases from J, the gap between germline ends came to 3 bases. The CDR3 reads CSVVSGNTIYF. CDR3 nucleotides: TGCAGCGTCGTCTCTGGAAACACCATATATTTT. Drawing the rest from reference TRBV29-1 and TRBJ1-3, the complete variable domain is SAVISQKPSRDICQRGTSLTIQCQVDSQVTMMFWYRQQPGQSLTLIATANQGSEATYESGFVIDKFPISRPNLTFSTLTVSNMSPEDSSIYLCSVVSGNTIYFGEGSWLTVV.